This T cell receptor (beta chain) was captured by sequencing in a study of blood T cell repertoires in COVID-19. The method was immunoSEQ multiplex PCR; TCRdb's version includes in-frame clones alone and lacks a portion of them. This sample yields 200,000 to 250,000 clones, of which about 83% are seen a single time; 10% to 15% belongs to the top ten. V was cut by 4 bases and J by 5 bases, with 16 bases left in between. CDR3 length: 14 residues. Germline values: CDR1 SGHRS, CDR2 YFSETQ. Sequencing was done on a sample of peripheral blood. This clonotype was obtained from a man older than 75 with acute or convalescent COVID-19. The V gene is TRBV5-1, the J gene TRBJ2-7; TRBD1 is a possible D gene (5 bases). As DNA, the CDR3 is TGCGCCAGCAGCCGGCAGGGAATCTTTCACGAGCAGTACTTC. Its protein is CASSRQGIFHEQYF.